The 13 T cell receptor beta chains presented below share a single source sample, sequenced in a study of tumor-infiltrating lymphocytes in primary liver carcinoma. The blood RNA (from unsorted whole blood) was obtained, and germline DNA was also extracted. A constant-region primer served to make TCR beta cDNA from around 540 ng total RNA. What produced the TCR beta libraries was three nested multiplex PCR rounds using slightly modified ARM-PCR. PCR rounds one and two used TRBV1-TRBV30 forward primers with a C-beta reverse primer for around 9 cycles each. In TCRdb, the multiplex PCR reads were re-called with MiXCR into one record per CDR3 protein. The data contain 250,000 to 350,000 distinct CDR3 sequences, approximately 54% of them seen just once; the ten biggest clones take up 17%. The sample was peripheral blood. These receptors all come from a woman in her 30s with primary liver carcinoma and hepatitis B virus infection.

Concerning this clonotype: An end of the junction differs from the germline gene, which may be a read error. The chain employs TRBV4-3 and TRBJ1-2; no clear D gene. Germline loops: CDR1 LGHNA, CDR2 YSLEER. The CDR3 totals 14 residues. The CDR3: CASSRVPARDGHTF. DNA for the CDR3: TGCGCCAGCAGCCGCGTGCCCGCCCGGGATGGCCACACCTTC.

This rearrangement joins TRBV30 to TRBJ2-7, with 11 positions matching TRBD1. The CDR3 runs to 14 residues. Per the germline V gene, CDR1 is GTSNPN and CDR2 is SVGIG (reference sequence). V lost 3 bases, J lost 6 bases, and 7 bases stayed unmatched. For the CDR3, the DNA is TGTGCCTGGAGGCTACCGGGACAGGGGGGCGAGCAGTACTTC. This gives the protein CAWRLPGQGGEQYF. Looking up the rest from reference TRBV30 and TRBJ2-7 gives the full variable domain: SQTIHQWPATLVQPVGSPLSLECTVEGTSNPNLYWYRQAAGRGLQLLFYSVGIGQISSEVPQNLSASRPQDRQFILSSKKLLLSDSGFYLCAWRLPGQGGEQYFGPGTRLTVT.

A remark on this clonotype: A much larger clone differs by one base, so this may be a read error. J is TRBJ2-2 and V is TRBV12-3 or TRBV12-4; either TRBD1 or TRBD2 may supply D (5 bases each). The CDR3 loop spans 16 amino acids. DNA for the CDR3: TGTGCCAGCAGACCCCTTGGGGACCGTCACTCCGGGGAGCTGCTTTTT. This codes for CASRPLGDRHSGELLF.

This clonotype was recorded at least ten times. This chain connects TRBV11-3 to TRBJ2-1; D is unclear. This CDR3 region has 13 residues. Germline V gives CDR1 SGHNT, CDR2 YENEEA. Trimming removed 0 bases at V and 10 bases at J, with 10 bases between. In DNA form, the CDR3 reads TGTGCCAGCAGCTTAGATCTAAGACACGAGCAGTTCTTC. It encodes CASSLDLRHEQFF.

As regards this clonotype: Being one base from a much bigger clone, this may be a read error. The chain is built from TRBV29-1 and TRBJ2-1; 11 positions match TRBD2. CDR3 size: 13 residues. Germline values: CDR1 SQVTM, CDR2 ANQGSEA. The CDR3: CSAALAGVIEQSF. The CDR3 coding sequence is TGCAGCGCCGCACTAGCGGGAGTAATTGAGCAGTCCTTC.

This clonotype has a count of ten or more. CDR3 amino acids: CASSQESRRQGGETQYF. The CDR3 DNA follows: TGCGCCAGCAGCCAAGAATCAAGGCGCCAGGGTGGAGAGACCCAGTACTTC. The rearrangement uses TRBV4-3 and TRBJ2-5; TRBD1 might be the D (5 bases). The V and J ends lost 0 bases and 4 bases respectively, with 18 bases between them. In germline, CDR1 is LGHNA, CDR2 YSLEER. The CDR3 extends over 17 amino acids.

The rearrangement joins TRBV5-1 to TRBJ2-7; no clear D gene. Germline V gene lookup returns CDR1 SGHRS and CDR2 YFSETQ. This CDR3 spans 12 amino acids. The V gene lost 0 bases and the J gene lost 5 bases, with 6 bases spanning the gap. CDR3: CASSLVSNEQYF. In DNA form, the CDR3 reads TGCGCCAGCAGCTTGGTGTCCAACGAGCAGTACTTC. The full variable domain, in which reference TRBV5-1 and TRBJ2-7 provide the parts outside the CDR3, is KAGVTQTPRYLIKTRGQQVTLSCSPISGHRSVSWYQQTPGQGLQFLFEYFSETQRNKGNFPGRFSGRQFSNSRSEMNVSTLELGDSALYLCASSLVSNEQYFGPGTRLTVT.

On this clonotype: Without the conserved terminal phenylalanine or tryptophan, this CDR3 likely stems from a read error. The chain has TRBV5-4 and TRBJ2-7, with TRBD1 as a possible D gene (6 bases). V shed 3 bases and J shed 3 bases, with 10 bases lying between them. The CDR3 is 13 amino acids. Germline CDR1 and CDR2: SGHNT and YYREEE (reference sequence). The CDR3 region has the DNA TGTGCCAGCAGCTCCGGACAGTACTACGAGCAGTACCTC. Translated: CASSSGQYYEQYL.

Regarding this clonotype: No conserved phenylalanine or tryptophan is present at the end of the CDR3, so a read error is the likely explanation. The chain couples TRBV13 to TRBJ2-1; D gene unclear. CDR3 size: 12 residues. Trimming stripped 4 bases from V and 10 bases from J, with 11 bases between. Germline V gene data show CDR1 as PRHDT and CDR2 as FYEKMQ (reference sequence). Written as DNA, the CDR3 is TGTGCCAGCAGCTCCCCAGCCGCGGAGCAGTTCATC. It translates to CASSSPAAEQFI.

Only a few counts were recorded for this clonotype. The chain links TRBV7-3 to TRBJ2-2; 7 nucleotides match TRBD1. CDR1 is SGHTA and CDR2 is FQGTGA in the germline V gene. CDR3 length: 14 amino acids. V lost 5 bases, J lost 6 bases, and 6 bases stayed unmatched. The CDR3 nucleotides read TGTGCCAGCAGCCGACAGGGAGAGGCCGGGGAGCTGTTTTTT. Amino acids: CASSRQGEAGELFF.

The sample holds many counts of this clonotype. This chain connects TRBV6-5 to TRBJ2-5; possibly TRBD2 for D (5 bases). Germline V gives CDR1 MNHEY, CDR2 SVGAGI. This CDR3 is built from 14 residues. The V end was cut by 2 bases, the J end by 2 bases, with 9 bases between. The CDR3 is CASSYTSGQETQYF. In DNA form, the CDR3 reads TGTGCCAGCAGTTACACCAGCGGACAAGAGACCCAGTACTTC.

Concerning this clonotype: A read error is possible here, since a much larger clone lies one base away. V and J are TRBV12-3 or TRBV12-4 and TRBJ2-1; TRBD1 or TRBD2 may be the D gene (5 bases each). The CDR3 extends over 15 amino acids. This CDR3 reads CAGSLTGWRYSEQFF. CDR3 coding DNA: TGTGCCGGCAGTTTAACAGGCTGGAGGTATAGTGAGCAGTTCTTC.

A few counts support this clonotype. The rearrangement links TRBV12-3 or TRBV12-4 to TRBJ2-7; 10 nucleotides align to TRBD1. CDR3 length: 14 residues. Trimming removed 6 bases from V and 2 bases from J; junction bases left unmatched: 4. CDR3 DNA: TGTGCCAGCAGCCCGGACAGGGGGACCTACGAGCAGTACTTC. Its translation is CASSPDRGTYEQYF.